One sample yielded the 9 T cell receptor beta chains listed below, sequenced in a study of control samples from healthy donors and cancer patients. Profiling relied on immunoSEQ multiplex PCR, and the TCRdb table lists in-frame clones only, not all of them. The data show about 120,000 clones, about 95% seen once. Specimen: blood. The source is a man aged 25 to 40 in good health.

The rearrangement uses TRBV6-5 and TRBJ2-7; 8 nucleotides line up with TRBD1. The J segment lost 4 bases and the V segment lost 4 bases, leaving 9 bases of the junction unmatched. The V gene's germline CDR1 is MNHEY and CDR2 SVGAGI. The CDR3 contains 15 residues. The CDR3 loop is CASSFAGQAIYEQYF. CDR3 DNA sequence: TGTGCCAGCAGTTTTGCGGGACAGGCTATTTACGAGCAGTACTTC.

This sequence joins TRBV4-3 and TRBJ2-7; 10 bases fit TRBD2. The CDR3 consists of 16 residues. Germline lookup yields CDR1 LGHNA and CDR2 YSLEER. V lost 3 bases, J lost 2 bases, and 7 bases stayed unmatched. In nucleotides, the CDR3 is TGCGCCAGCAGCCACCGAGCGGGGGGGGTGGCCTACGAGCAGTACTTC. Encoded protein: CASSHRAGGVAYEQYF.

The chain employs TRBV5-1 and TRBJ1-1; no firm D call. This CDR3 spans 15 amino acids. The ends were cut back, 0 bases at V and 0 bases at J, with 9 bases in the middle. Germline V gene lookup returns CDR1 SGHRS and CDR2 YFSETQ. This chain's CDR3 is CASSLAGQMNTEAFF. The CDR3, as DNA: TGCGCCAGCAGCTTGGCCGGGCAGATGAACACTGAAGCTTTCTTT.

This clone was found a few times. V usage is TRBV5-1 and J usage is TRBJ1-5; no clear D gene. CDR1 SGHRS and CDR2 YFSETQ come from the germline V gene. This CDR3 contains 13 residues. V lost 4 bases to trimming and J lost 5 bases, with 10 bases between them. The CDR3 DNA reads TGCGCCAGCAGCCTCACCCCTGATCAGCCCCAGCATTTT. Translated, it gives CASSLTPDQPQHF.

This clone has just one count. The CDR3 spells CASSLVGAGGGETQYF. CDR3 nucleotide sequence: TGTGCCAGCAGCTTAGTAGGAGCGGGGGGTGGAGAGACCCAGTACTTC. The V call is TRBV7-2, the J call TRBJ2-5; TRBD2 agrees at 9 bases. The CDR3 sequence is 16 residues long. Germline-derived CDR1 and CDR2 are SGHTA and FQGNSA. Trimming cost V 1 base and J 4 bases; bases outside gene matches: 7.

V usage is TRBV4-1 and J usage is TRBJ2-1; 7 bases map to TRBD1. Losses at the gene ends were 6 bases for V and 2 bases for J; bases not matched to a gene: 13. CDR3 length equals 17 residues. Germline V gene data show CDR1 as MGHRA and CDR2 as YSYEKL. Written as DNA, the CDR3 is TGCGCCAGCAGTTCAGGGATGACAGGGTTCACCTACAATGAGCAGTTCTTC. Residues: CASSSGMTGFTYNEQFF.

The rearrangement links TRBV3-1 (or the pseudogene TRBV3-2) to TRBJ1-6, with a tentative D call TRBD1 (5 bases). Trimming left V 3 bases short and J 14 bases short, with 20 bases between. The CDR3 runs 15 residues. Germline CDR1 reads LGHDT; CDR2 reads YNNKEL (reference sequence). This CDR3 reads CASSHTGTGLMALHF. The CDR3 DNA reads TGTGCCAGCAGCCATACCGGGACGGGTTTAATGGCCCTCCACTTT.

The chain employs TRBV3-1 (or the pseudogene TRBV3-2) and TRBJ1-1; tentative D call: TRBD1 (5 bases). V was pared by 1 base and J by 5 bases, with 14 bases between. Germline CDR1 reads LGHDT; CDR2 reads YNNKEL (reference sequence). CDR3 length: 15 residues. CDR3 bases: TGTGCCAGCAGCCAAGTGGGAGATTGGGGGACTGAAGCTTTCTTT. Its translation is CASSQVGDWGTEAFF.

The chain employs TRBV5-6 and TRBJ1-1; TRBD1 matches at 12 bases. The CDR3 is made up of 18 amino acids. The germline V gene encodes CDR1 SGHDT and CDR2 YYEEEE. V lost 4 bases and J lost 1; bases outside the gene matches: 11. Written as DNA, the CDR3 is TGTGCCAGCAGCCCTATATGGGACAGGGGGCGGGAGAACACTGAAGCTTTCTTT. The encoded protein is CASSPIWDRGRENTEAFF.